The 3 T cell receptor beta chains below all came from one sample that was sequenced in a study of Tregs in tolerant kidney transplant recipients. The assay was immunoSEQ multiplex PCR, and TCRdb's table has in-frame clones only and misses some. The table records more than 90,000 clones, about 90% of them present only once. Sequences were obtained from CD4+ T cells from blood. These TCRs come from a human donor in good health.

This chain connects TRBV5-1 to TRBJ2-2, with 9 positions matching TRBD2. The CDR3 contains 17 residues. The germline CDR1 and CDR2 sequences are SGHRS and YFSETQ. V shed 4 bases, J shed 0 bases, and the junction held 7 bases outside the gene matches. The CDR3 spells CASSRNLAGTNTGELFF. DNA of the CDR3: TGCGCCAGCAGCCGGAATCTAGCGGGAACGAACACCGGGGAGCTGTTTTTT.

This sequence joins TRBV7-2 and TRBJ2-1, with 8 nucleotides matching TRBD2. CDR3 length: 16 amino acids. The ends lost 4 bases at V and 7 bases at J; junction bases unmatched: 12. Germline-derived CDR1 and CDR2 are SGHTA and FQGNSA. CDR3 sequence reads: CASSSGGGLESNEQFF. The CDR3 DNA reads TGTGCCAGCAGCTCTGGGGGGGGACTAGAGAGTAATGAGCAGTTCTTC.

The chain is built from TRBV19 and TRBJ1-5; no definite D call. Trimming pared 7 bases from V and 0 bases from J, leaving 13 bases between. The germline V gene has CDR1 LNHDA and CDR2 SQIVND (reference sequence). CDR3 size: 15 residues. The CDR3 DNA follows: TGTGCCAGTAAAGCAGGAGTTAGTAGCAATCAGCCCCAGCATTTT. It is translated as CASKAGVSSNQPQHF. Together with reference TRBV19 and TRBJ1-5, the CDR3 gives the full variable domain: DGGITQSPKYLFRKEGQNVTLSCEQNLNHDAMYWYRQDPGQGLRLIYYSQIVNDFQKGDIAEGYSVSREKKESFPLTVTSAQKNPTAFYLCASKAGVSSNQPQHFGDGTRLSIL.